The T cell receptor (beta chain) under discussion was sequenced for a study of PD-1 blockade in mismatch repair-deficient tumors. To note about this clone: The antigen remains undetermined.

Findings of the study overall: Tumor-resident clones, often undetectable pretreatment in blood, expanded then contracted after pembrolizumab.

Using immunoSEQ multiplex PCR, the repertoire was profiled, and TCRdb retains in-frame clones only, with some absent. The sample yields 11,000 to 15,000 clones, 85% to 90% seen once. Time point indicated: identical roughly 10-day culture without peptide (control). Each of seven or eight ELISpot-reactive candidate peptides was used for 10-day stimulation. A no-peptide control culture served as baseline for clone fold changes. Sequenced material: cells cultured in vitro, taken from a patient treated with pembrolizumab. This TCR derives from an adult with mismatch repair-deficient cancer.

CDR3 loop: CASSLVAGGEKLFF. As DNA, the CDR3 is TGTGCCAGCAGTTTAGTAGCAGGGGGTGAAAAACTGTTTTTT. The V gene is TRBV28, the J gene TRBJ1-4; TRBD1 agrees at 7 bases. CDR3 length: 14 residues. Unmatched junction bases numbered 4, after V lost 2 bases and J lost 7 bases. Per the germline V gene, CDR1 is MDHEN and CDR2 is SYDVKM.